This entry features one T cell receptor beta chain sequence. PCR primers comprised 60 Vbeta and 13 Jbeta primers. Generated by immunoSEQ multiplex PCR, the TCRdb table keeps only in-frame clones and is missing some. The sample holds roughly 160,000 clones; approximately 76% are singletons and the top ten take under 7%. The sample originates from a study of cytomegalovirus exposure and HLA in healthy donors. Sequencing was carried out using PBMCs. The receptor's source is a woman aged 18-30 years in good health and CMV-seropositive.

The DNA of the CDR3 is TGTGCCAGCAGCGTAGGTGGGACTAGTGGAGACATTCAGTACTTC. It specifies CASSVGGTSGDIQYF. The chain links TRBV9 to TRBJ2-4; 8 nucleotides align to TRBD2. CDR1 is SGDLS, CDR2 YYNGEE, per germline. The CDR3 sequence is 15 residues long. The V segment lost 0 bases and the J segment 8 bases; nucleotides outside the gene matches: 7.